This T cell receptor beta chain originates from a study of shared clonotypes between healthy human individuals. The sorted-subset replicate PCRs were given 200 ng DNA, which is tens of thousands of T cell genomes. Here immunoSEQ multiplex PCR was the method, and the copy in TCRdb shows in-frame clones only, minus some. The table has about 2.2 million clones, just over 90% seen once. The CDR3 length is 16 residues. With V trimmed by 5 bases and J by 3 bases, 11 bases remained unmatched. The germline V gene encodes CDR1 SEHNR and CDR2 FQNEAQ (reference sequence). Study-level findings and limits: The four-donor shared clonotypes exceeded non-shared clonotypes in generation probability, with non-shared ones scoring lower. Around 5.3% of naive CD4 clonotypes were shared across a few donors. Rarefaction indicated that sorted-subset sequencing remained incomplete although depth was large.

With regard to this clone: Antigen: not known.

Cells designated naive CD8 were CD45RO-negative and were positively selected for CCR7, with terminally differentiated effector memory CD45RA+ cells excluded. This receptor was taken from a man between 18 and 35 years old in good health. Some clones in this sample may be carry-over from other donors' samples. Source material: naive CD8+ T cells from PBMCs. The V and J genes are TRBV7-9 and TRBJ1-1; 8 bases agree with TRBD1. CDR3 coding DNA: TGTGCCAGCAGCCCAACCGGACAGGGTTGGGACACTGAAGCTTTCTTT. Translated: CASSPTGQGWDTEAFF.